Below are 8 T cell receptor beta chains sequenced from a single sample in a study of blood T cells in healthy people across ages. Through a sample-barcoded 5' primer and a J-beta primer mix, a second PCR was run for about 6 to 11 cycles. TCRdb re-analysed the 5' RACE reads in MiXCR, keeping a single row per CDR3 protein. Among hundreds of thousands of distinct CDR3 sequences listed, 50% to 65% were seen once. The specimen was blood. These receptors came from an older man in good health.

The V call is TRBV28, the J call TRBJ1-1; no clear D. Germline values: CDR1 MDHEN, CDR2 SYDVKM. Trimming removed 5 bases at V and 5 bases at J, with 15 bases between. The length of the CDR3 is 14 residues. CDR3 nucleotide sequence: TGTGCCAGCAGTCCTGAGGGCTCATGGACTGAAGCTTTCTTT. Amino acid sequence: CASSPEGSWTEAFF.

This chain uses TRBV10-2 with TRBJ2-7; possibly TRBD1 or TRBD2 for D (5 bases each). This CDR3 comprises 13 residues. Germline V gives CDR1 WSHSY, CDR2 SAAADI. Between the trimmed V and J ends, which lost 5 bases and 2 bases, there was a span of 10 bases. CDR3 in amino acids: CASSRQTTYEQYF. Here the CDR3 DNA reads TGCGCCAGCAGTCGACAGACTACCTACGAGCAGTACTTC.

The gene calls are TRBV2 and TRBJ2-1; 9 nucleotides agree with TRBD2. Germline loops: CDR1 SNHLY, CDR2 FYNNEI. The CDR3 runs to 15 residues. J was trimmed by 7 bases and V by 3 bases; bases with no gene match: 7. CDR3 loop: CASSEELAGQNEQFF. The CDR3 coding sequence is TGTGCCAGCAGTGAGGAGCTAGCGGGACAAAATGAGCAGTTCTTC.

V is TRBV7-2 and J is TRBJ2-1, with 11 bases fitting TRBD2. CDR3 length: 15 residues. CDR1 is SGHTA, CDR2 FQGNSA, per germline. V lost 2 bases, J lost 4 bases, and 1 base stayed unmatched. CDR3 in amino acids: CASSLSSGGYNEQFF. Here the CDR3 DNA reads TGTGCCAGCAGCTTATCTAGCGGGGGGTACAATGAGCAGTTCTTC.

The chain carries TRBV28 and TRBJ2-3; 8 bases agree with TRBD2. V shed 4 bases, J shed 0 bases, and the junction held 6 bases outside the gene matches. This CDR3 is built from 16 residues. CDR1 is MDHEN and CDR2 is SYDVKM in the germline V gene. As DNA, the CDR3 is TGTGCCAGCAGTTCCCCCGGGACTAGAAGCACAGATACGCAGTATTTT. Its protein is CASSSPGTRSTDTQYF. Looking up the rest from reference TRBV28 and TRBJ2-3 gives the full variable domain: DVKVTQSSRYLVKRTGEKVFLECVQDMDHENMFWYRQDPGLGLRLIYFSYDVKMKEKGDIPEGYSVSREKKERFSLILESASTNQTSMYLCASSSPGTRSTDTQYFGPGTRLTVL.

This clonotype was counted between two and nine times. The chain uses TRBV20-1 and TRBJ2-5; possibly TRBD2 for D (7 bases). The germline V gene encodes CDR1 DFQATT and CDR2 SNEGSKA (reference sequence). CDR3 length: 16 amino acids. V lost 0 bases and J 0 bases, leaving 14 bases between the germline ends. CDR3 loop: CSARDSAGAYQETQYF. The CDR3 region has the DNA TGCAGTGCTAGAGATTCGGCGGGGGCGTACCAAGAGACCCAGTACTTC.

This clonotype was seen a handful of times. The chain is built from TRBV20-1 and TRBJ2-1; 8 bases are a match to TRBD2. V gave up 3 bases and J gave up 12 bases; unmatched junction bases: 13. Germline V gene data show CDR1 as DFQATT and CDR2 as SNEGSKA (reference sequence). The CDR3 runs to 14 residues. The CDR3 loop is CSARLAGSIRVQFF. The CDR3 DNA reads as TGCAGTGCTAGGTTAGCGGGAAGTATTAGGGTGCAGTTCTTC.

V is TRBV7-2 and J is TRBJ2-1, with D unresolved. V shed 7 bases and J shed 10 bases, with 11 bases lying between them. There are 11 residues in the CDR3. From germline, CDR1 is SGHTA and CDR2 FQGNSA. For the CDR3, the DNA is TGTGCCAGCACCCCCGAAAGAGAGCAGTTCTTC. This gives the protein CASTPEREQFF.